These T cell receptor beta chains were read from a single sample in a study of CD8+CD57+ T cells in acquired aplastic anemia. TCRdb fed the reads into MiXCR, producing one record per CDR3 protein. In the table there are approximately 150,000 distinct CDR3 sequences, less than 60% of which are singletons. The specimen sequenced was sorted CD4+, CD8+, or CD8+CD57+ T cells (not recorded which) from PBMCs. The source of these receptors is a human donor with aplastic anemia. CDR3s leave out the opening cysteine and the closing phenylalanine or tryptophan.

V gene,J gene,CDR3 protein
TRBV19,TRBJ2-3,ASSAWTDTQY
TRBV2,TRBJ2-2,ASRGLAANTGELF
TRBV7-9,TRBJ2-7,ASRLTGSYEQY
TRBV5-1,TRBJ2-2,ASSLSGDTGELF
TRBV25-1,TRBJ1-2,ASSVTGTDNYGYT
TRBV25-1,TRBJ2-2,ASSDGAGELF
TRBV6-2/TRBV6-3,TRBJ1-3,ASSYSLAGAGNTIY
TRBV19,TRBJ1-1,ASSEWRRAKNTEAF
TRBV5-5,TRBJ1-1,ASSWGGRTEAF
TRBV7-8,TRBJ1-5,ASSLGMGGGQPQH
TRBV29-1,TRBJ1-1,SLDYRPLEAF
TRBV15,TRBJ1-1,ATSEGRSTEAF
TRBV5-1,TRBJ2-1,ASSRGGVSYNEQF
TRBV29-1,TRBJ2-2,SLVKGQGASTGELF
TRBV13,TRBJ1-3,ASSPGGRNTIY
TRBV20-1,TRBJ2-7,SARDAGRLSYEQY
TRBV4-3,TRBJ1-1,ASSPGEENTEAF
TRBV29-1,TRBJ1-2,SVPGVANYGYT
TRBV14,TRBJ1-6,ASSPRTGLNSLLH
TRBV5-6,TRBJ2-7,ASSRDIPYEQY
TRBV2,TRBJ1-2,ASTPGDGYT
TRBV12-3/TRBV12-4,TRBJ1-2,ASSLGDTNYGYT
TRBV6-1,TRBJ2-7,ASRGAPAAGEQY
TRBV20-1,TRBJ1-1,SASTGTDTEAF
TRBV20-1,TRBJ1-1,SAGGQLGLEAF
TRBV19,TRBJ1-2,ASSEVDGFFNYGYT
TRBV18,TRBJ2-7,ASSRDTLYEQY
TRBV15,TRBJ1-6,ATSRGGQGSPLH
TRBV2,TRBJ2-7,ASSEAGSWQY
TRBV9,TRBJ2-1,ASSIGTSGGIDEQF
TRBV6-5,TRBJ2-3,ATLPGGGTDTQY
TRBV20-1,TRBJ1-1,SARDPGTLNTEAF
TRBV7-3,TRBJ1-6,ASSLLISPLH
TRBV7-9,TRBJ2-7,ASSSTGQYKQY
TRBV12-3/TRBV12-4,TRBJ2-6,ASSPDTTLLWGANVLT
TRBV24-1,TRBJ1-1,ATSATGGAEAF
TRBV20-1,TRBJ2-3,SALGTTDTQY
TRBV20-1,TRBJ1-5,STTTGSGQPQH
TRBV25-1,TRBJ1-1,ASTSDRRNTEAF
TRBV25-1,TRBJ1-2,ASRDSERGYT
TRBV6-2/TRBV6-3,TRBJ2-1,ASTMDSQSNEQF
TRBV19,TRBJ2-5,ASSISLQETQY
TRBV9,TRBJ2-1,ASSGQAGVYNEQF
TRBV20-1,TRBJ1-4,SANPGQESTNEKLF
TRBV6-1,TRBJ2-7,ASSDGGIAYEQY
TRBV29-1,TRBJ2-7,SVEGLGTGIYEQY
TRBV11-1,TRBJ2-7,ASSASGLRSSYEQY
TRBV19,TRBJ2-3,ASTSSFSTDTQY
TRBV20-1,TRBJ1-2,SADGNYGYT
TRBV3-1,TRBJ1-2,ASSQDRGRGTKHGYT
TRBV4-3,TRBJ2-6,ASSQEIHGSGANVLT
TRBV4-1,TRBJ1-1,ASSHIGRDRRERAEAF
TRBV5-4,TRBJ2-2,ASSLVAVGTGELF
TRBV25-1,TRBJ2-7,ASSITSGSEYEQY
TRBV15,TRBJ2-3,ATSRRGGGTDTQY